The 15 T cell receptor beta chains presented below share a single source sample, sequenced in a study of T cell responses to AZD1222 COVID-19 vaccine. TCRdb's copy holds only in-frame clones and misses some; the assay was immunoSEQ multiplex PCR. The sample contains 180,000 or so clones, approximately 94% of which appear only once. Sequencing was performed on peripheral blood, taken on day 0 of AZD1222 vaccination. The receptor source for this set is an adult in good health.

DNA of the CDR3: TGTGCCAGCAGCTTAGGGGGTTGGGGAGATTACGAGCAGTACTTC. Its protein product is CASSLGGWGDYEQYF. The chain combines TRBV7-2 with TRBJ2-7, with a possible D match to TRBD2 (5 bases). Germline V gene data show CDR1 as SGHTA and CDR2 as FQGNSA. V lost 1 base, J lost 4 bases, and 14 bases lay in between. CDR3 length equals 15 residues.

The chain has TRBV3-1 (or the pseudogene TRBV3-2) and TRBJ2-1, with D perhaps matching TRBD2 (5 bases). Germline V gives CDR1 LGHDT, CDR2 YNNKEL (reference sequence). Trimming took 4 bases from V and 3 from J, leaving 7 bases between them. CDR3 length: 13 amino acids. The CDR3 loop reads CASSPTSYNEQFF. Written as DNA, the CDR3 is TGTGCCAGCAGCCCCACTAGCTACAATGAGCAGTTCTTC.

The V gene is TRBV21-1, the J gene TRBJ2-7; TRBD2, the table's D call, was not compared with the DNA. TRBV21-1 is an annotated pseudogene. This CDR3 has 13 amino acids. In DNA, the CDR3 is TGTGCCAGCAGCCCAAAGCGGGACCACGAGCAGTACTTC. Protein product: CASSPKRDHEQYF.

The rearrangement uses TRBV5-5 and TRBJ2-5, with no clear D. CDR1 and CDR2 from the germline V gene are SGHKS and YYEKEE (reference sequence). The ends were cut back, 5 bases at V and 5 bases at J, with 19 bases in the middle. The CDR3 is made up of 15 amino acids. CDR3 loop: CASREPGSKGETQYF. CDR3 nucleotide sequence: TGTGCCAGCAGAGAACCCGGGTCCAAAGGGGAGACCCAGTACTTC.

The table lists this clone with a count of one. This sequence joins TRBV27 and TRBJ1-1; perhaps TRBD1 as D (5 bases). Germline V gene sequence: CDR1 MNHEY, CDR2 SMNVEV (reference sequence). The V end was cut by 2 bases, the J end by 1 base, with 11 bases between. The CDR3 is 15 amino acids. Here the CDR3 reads CASSLGTISNTEAFF. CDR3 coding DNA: TGTGCCAGCAGTTTAGGGACGATTTCGAACACTGAAGCTTTCTTT.

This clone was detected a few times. This CDR3 is CASSLRTGNQPQHF. CDR3 nucleotide sequence: TGTGCCAGCAGCTTGAGGACAGGCAATCAGCCCCAGCATTTT. The genes are TRBV5-8 and TRBJ1-5, with D possibly matching TRBD1 (6 bases). In germline, CDR1 is SGHTS, CDR2 YDEGEE. V dropped 1 base and J dropped 2 bases, with 7 bases sitting between them. The CDR3 is made up of 14 amino acids.

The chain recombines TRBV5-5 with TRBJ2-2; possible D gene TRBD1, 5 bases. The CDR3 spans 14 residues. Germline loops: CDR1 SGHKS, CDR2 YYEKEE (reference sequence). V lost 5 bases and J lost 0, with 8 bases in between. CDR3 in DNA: TGTGCCAGCAGACCCAGGGCGAACACCGGGGAGCTGTTTTTT. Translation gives CASRPRANTGELFF.

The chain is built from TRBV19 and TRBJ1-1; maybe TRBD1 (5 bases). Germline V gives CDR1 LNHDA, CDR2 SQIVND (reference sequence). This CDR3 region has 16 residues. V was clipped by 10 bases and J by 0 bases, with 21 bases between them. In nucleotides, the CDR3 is TGTGCCACTGATCCCGGGACTACAAGCATGAACACTGAAGCTTTCTTT. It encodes CATDPGTTSMNTEAFF.

CDR3 DNA sequence: TGTGCCAGCTCACCGGGCCAGGAACTAAACATTCAGTACTTC. Translated: CASSPGQELNIQYF. This sequence joins TRBV18 and TRBJ2-4; D unresolved. This CDR3 comprises 14 residues. Germline V lookup: CDR1 KGHSH, CDR2 LQKENI. Deletions cut 3 bases from V and 6 bases from J, with 12 bases between.

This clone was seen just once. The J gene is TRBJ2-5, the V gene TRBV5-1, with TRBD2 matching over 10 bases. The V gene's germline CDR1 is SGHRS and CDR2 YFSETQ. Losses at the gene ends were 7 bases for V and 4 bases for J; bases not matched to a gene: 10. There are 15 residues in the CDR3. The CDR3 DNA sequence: TGCGCCAGCTCTCCCCTAGCGGGAGTGGGAGAGACCCAGTACTTC. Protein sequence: CASSPLAGVGETQYF.

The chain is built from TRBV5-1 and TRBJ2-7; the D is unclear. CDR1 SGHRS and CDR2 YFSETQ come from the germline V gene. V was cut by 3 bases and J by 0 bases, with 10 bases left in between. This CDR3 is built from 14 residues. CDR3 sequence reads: CASSYEESSYEQYF. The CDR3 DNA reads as TGCGCCAGCAGCTACGAAGAGTCCTCCTACGAGCAGTACTTC.

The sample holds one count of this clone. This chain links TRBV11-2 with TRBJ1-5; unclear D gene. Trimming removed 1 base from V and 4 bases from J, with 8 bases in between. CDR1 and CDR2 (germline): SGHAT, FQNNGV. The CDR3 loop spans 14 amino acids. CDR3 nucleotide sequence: TGTGCCAGCAGCTTAGGCGGCGGGAATCAGCCCCAGCATTTT. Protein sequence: CASSLGGGNQPQHF.

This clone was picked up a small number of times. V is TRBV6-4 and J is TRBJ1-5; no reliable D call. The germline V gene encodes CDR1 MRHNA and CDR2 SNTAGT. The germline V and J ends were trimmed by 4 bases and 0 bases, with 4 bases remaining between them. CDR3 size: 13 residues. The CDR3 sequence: CASSVDSNQPQHF. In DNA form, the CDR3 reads TGTGCCAGCAGTGTTGATAGCAATCAGCCCCAGCATTTT.

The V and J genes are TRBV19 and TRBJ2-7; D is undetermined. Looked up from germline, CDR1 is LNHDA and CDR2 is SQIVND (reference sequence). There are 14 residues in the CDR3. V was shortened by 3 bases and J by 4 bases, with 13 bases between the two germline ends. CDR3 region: CASSMSQFPYEQYF. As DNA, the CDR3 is TGTGCCAGTAGTATGAGTCAGTTTCCGTACGAGCAGTACTTC.

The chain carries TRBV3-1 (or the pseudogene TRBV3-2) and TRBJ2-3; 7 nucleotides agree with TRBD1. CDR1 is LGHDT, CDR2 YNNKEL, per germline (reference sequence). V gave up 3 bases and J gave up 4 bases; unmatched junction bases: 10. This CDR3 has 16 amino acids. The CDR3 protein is CASSHLGRGHPDTQYF. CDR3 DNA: TGTGCCAGCAGCCACTTGGGAAGGGGGCATCCAGATACGCAGTATTTT.